The clone carrying this T cell receptor beta chain was observed at least ten times. The sample belongs to a study of T cells in Graves' hyperthyroidism and ophthalmopathy. Amplified TCR beta CDR3 regions came from RNA transcripts. In the first-round RT-PCR of the TCR CDR3, the HTBI primer set was used. TCRdb analysed the multiplex PCR reads with MiXCR anew, one entry per CDR3 protein. In the table there are some 510,000 distinct CDR3 sequences, less than 25% of which are singletons. Germline loops: CDR1 SGHNT, CDR2 YYREEE (reference sequence). The CDR3 extends over 13 amino acids. V was clipped by 4 bases and J by 2 bases, with 9 bases between them.

The chain employs TRBV5-4 and TRBJ1-2, with D uncertain. This TCR derives from a young man with Graves' hyperthyroidism. The specimen sequenced was blood. The CDR3 loop reads CASSGGGNYGYTF. DNA for the CDR3: TGTGCCAGCAGCGGCGGCGGGAACTATGGCTACACCTTC. Based on the CDR3 plus reference TRBV5-4 and TRBJ1-2, the full variable domain is ETGVTQSPTHLIKTRGQQVTLRCSSQSGHNTVSWYQQALGQGPQFIFQYYREEENGRGNFPPRFSGLQFPNYSSELNVNALELDDSALYLCASSGGGNYGYTFGSGTRLTVV.